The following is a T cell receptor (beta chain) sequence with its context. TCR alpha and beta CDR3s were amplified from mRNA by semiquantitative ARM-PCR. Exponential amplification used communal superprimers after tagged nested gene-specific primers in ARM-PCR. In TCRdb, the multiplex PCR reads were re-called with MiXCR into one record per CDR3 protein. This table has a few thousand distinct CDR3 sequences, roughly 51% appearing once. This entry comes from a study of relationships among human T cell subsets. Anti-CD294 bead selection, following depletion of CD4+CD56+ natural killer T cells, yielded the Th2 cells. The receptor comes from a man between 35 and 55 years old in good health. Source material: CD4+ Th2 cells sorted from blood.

The CDR3 DNA follows: TGTGCCAGCAGCCGGCAGGCTAATGAAAAACTGTTTTTT. As protein: CASSRQANEKLFF. This sequence joins TRBV11-2 and TRBJ1-4; no definite D call. The V and J ends lost 5 bases and 3 bases respectively, with 7 bases between them. CDR3 length: 13 amino acids. Germline V CDR1 and CDR2: SGHAT, FQNNGV.